This T cell receptor beta chain was retrieved from a study of CD8+CD57+ T cells in acquired aplastic anemia. Findings and caveats of the study: Significance was not reached for CD8+ Simpson's diversity between patients and controls.

According to the study, genomic DNA was the template for TCR beta VDJ and CDR3 profiling. TCRdb called the reads again in MiXCR, with one record for every CDR3 protein. The sample records a few hundred thousand distinct CDR3 sequences, roughly 53% being singletons. This clonotype was detected ten times or more. Antigen specificity is unknown. V was trimmed by 3 bases and J by 7 bases, leaving 6 bases between them. The CDR3 totals 11 residues. The germline gives CDR1 WSHSY, CDR2 SAAADI. CD8+CD57+ cell expansion had been shown by flow cytometry in patients chosen for sequencing. There were no patients without severe acquired aplastic anemia.

The source material was sorted CD4+, CD8+, or CD8+CD57+ T cells (not recorded which) from PBMCs. This receptor was identified in a human donor with aplastic anemia. V and J are TRBV10-2 and TRBJ1-1; D is uncertain. CDR3 protein: CASSDVIEAFF. DNA of the CDR3: TGCGCCAGCAGTGACGTTATTGAAGCTTTCTTT.